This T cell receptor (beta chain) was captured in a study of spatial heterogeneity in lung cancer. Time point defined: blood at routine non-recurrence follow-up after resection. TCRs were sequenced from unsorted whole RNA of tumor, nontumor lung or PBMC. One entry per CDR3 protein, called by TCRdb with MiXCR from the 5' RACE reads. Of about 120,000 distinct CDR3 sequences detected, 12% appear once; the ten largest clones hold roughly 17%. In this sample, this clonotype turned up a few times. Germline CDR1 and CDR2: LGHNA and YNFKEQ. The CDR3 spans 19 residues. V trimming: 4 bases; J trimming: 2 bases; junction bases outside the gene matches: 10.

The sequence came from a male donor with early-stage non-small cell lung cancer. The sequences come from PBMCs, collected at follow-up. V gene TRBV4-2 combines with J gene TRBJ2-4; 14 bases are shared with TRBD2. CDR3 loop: CASSLTSGGADGSKNIQYF. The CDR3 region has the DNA TGTGCCAGCAGCCTGACTAGCGGGGGGGCGGACGGGTCCAAAAACATTCAGTACTTC.